This T cell receptor beta chain was captured by sequencing in a study of neurological immune-mediated disorders (dated by TCRdb to about 2019). For the wider study: The study compared peripheral blood TCR-beta repertoires of HTLV-I-associated myelopathy (HAM/TSP) patients, multiple sclerosis patients and healthy controls using UMI-based sequencing. The roughly 110 TCR-beta libraries covered PBMC samples along with longitudinal samples, technical triplicates, and paired sorted CD4+ and CD8+ T-cell subsets. The cohort comprised approximately 67 subjects: roughly 15 HAM/TSP patients, around 34 multiple sclerosis patients and about 20 healthy controls. Here is what the overall study found, with its caveats: The highest TCR clonal expansion was observed in HAM/TSP patients, whereas the lowest was observed in MS patients, even when compared with healthy controls. No identical CDR3 amino acid sequences were found to be shared among expanded clones across subjects, suggesting that TCR-beta repertoires were private in all groups.

This clonotype was seen more than once but under ten times. Its binding antigen is unknown. Per-base quality was not reported, and no clone a single base away is much larger than it. Healthy controls were blood bank volunteers in Maryland, USA. Libraries from unsorted PBMCs were made from 2 million PBMCs kept in RNAlater at -80 degrees C until RNA extraction. Peripheral blood underwent Ficoll-Hypaque density gradient centrifugation to isolate PBMCs, which were then cryopreserved in liquid nitrogen. The CDR3 covers 15 residues, taking in both the cysteine and the phenylalanine. The kept DNA is CDR3 alone, 45 bases in frame from the first base. The germline ends are 12 bases apart after V is trimmed by 2 bases and J by 4 bases. The germline V gene encodes CDR1 MDHEN and CDR2 SYDVKM. cDNA was synthesized by template-switch 5'RACE using a primer carrying a 10-nucleotide random unique molecular identifier by which each TCR transcript was tagged. Each sequencing run produced over 180 million TCR-beta sequences covering 15-18 subjects. The RNeasy kit was used to extract total RNA. Using the KAPA Real-time Library Amplification kit, TCR-beta VDJ regions were amplified with primers for the TCR constant region and the 5'RACE anchor. Sample indexes and Illumina adaptors were added in a first PCR, after which library yield was increased in a second PCR. After purification with Ampure beads, the TCR product of roughly 650 bp was size-selected on a 2% E-gel SizeSelection system. Before pooling, library quality was assessed on a Bioanalyzer, concentration was determined with Qubit, and library quantification was performed with the Kapa Library Quantification kit. An Illumina HiSeq 2500 sequenced the libraries paired-end 2 x 150 bp. To increase sequence diversity, about 25-31% phiX was spiked into each library pool. In the paper's pipeline: Quality-filtered reads were processed with the UMI-based MiGEC pipeline, which removed over 75% of raw TCR sequences during error correction. IMGT germline references were used for alignment of VDJ genes, and clonotypes were defined by a unique CDR3 amino acid sequence together with V-J genes. Clonal expansion, Shannon diversity, and CDR3 relatedness (CalcPairwiseDistances, ClusterSamples) were evaluated with VDJtools, and phylogenetic trees were built with CLCbio workbench. Expanded clones were defined as having at least 8 unique UMIs, based on coefficient-of-variation modelling across technical triplicates. The public sequencing data were trimmed at Q25 with fastp and processed into clonotypes with MiXCR by TCRdb, which kept only in-frame beta chains. Rows are unified per CDR3 protein, each entry keeping the most common DNA and genes. The V and J calls were not made by the authors but by TCRdb's processing. The sample contains 65,000 to 80,000 distinct CDR3 sequences, about 15% of them found a single time. 15% of the sample lies in the top ten.

This sequence was found in a woman aged 40 to 50 in good health. This sequence uses TRBV28 and TRBJ2-1; the D segment might be TRBD1 or TRBD2, since each matches 5 bases. Specimen: PBMCs. The nucleotide sequence reads as follows: TGTGCCAGCAGTTTAAGGCAGGGAGATTACAATGAGCAGTTCTTC. Translated, this gives CASSLRQGDYNEQFF.